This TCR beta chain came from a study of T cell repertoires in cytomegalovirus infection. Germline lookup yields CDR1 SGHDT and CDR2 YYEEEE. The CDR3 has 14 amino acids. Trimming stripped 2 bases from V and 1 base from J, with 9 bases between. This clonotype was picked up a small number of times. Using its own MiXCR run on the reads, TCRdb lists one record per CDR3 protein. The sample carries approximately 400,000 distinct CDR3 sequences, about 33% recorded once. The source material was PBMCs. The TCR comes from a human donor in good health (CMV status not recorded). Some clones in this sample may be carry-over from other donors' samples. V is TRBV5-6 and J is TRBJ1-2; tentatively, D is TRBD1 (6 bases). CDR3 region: CASSFGTLNYGYTF. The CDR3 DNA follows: TGTGCCAGCAGCTTCGGGACACTTAACTATGGCTACACCTTC.